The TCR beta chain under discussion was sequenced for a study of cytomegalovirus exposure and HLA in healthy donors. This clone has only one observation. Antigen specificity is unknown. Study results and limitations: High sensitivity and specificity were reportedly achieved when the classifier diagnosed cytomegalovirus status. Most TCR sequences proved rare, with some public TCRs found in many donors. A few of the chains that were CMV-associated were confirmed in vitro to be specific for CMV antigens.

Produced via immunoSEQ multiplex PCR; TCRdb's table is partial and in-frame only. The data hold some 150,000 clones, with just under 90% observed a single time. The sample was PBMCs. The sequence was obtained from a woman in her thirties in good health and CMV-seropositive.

The CDR3 loop reads CASSLVALTTNTGELFF. The CDR3 DNA reads TGTGCCAGCAGCTTAGTGGCTCTGACTACGAACACCGGGGAGCTGTTTTTT. This rearrangement joins TRBV11-2 to TRBJ2-2; D is perhaps TRBD2 (5 bases). The germline V gene has CDR1 SGHAT and CDR2 FQNNGV. The CDR3 covers 17 residues. Trimming took 1 base from V and 0 from J, leaving 12 bases between them.